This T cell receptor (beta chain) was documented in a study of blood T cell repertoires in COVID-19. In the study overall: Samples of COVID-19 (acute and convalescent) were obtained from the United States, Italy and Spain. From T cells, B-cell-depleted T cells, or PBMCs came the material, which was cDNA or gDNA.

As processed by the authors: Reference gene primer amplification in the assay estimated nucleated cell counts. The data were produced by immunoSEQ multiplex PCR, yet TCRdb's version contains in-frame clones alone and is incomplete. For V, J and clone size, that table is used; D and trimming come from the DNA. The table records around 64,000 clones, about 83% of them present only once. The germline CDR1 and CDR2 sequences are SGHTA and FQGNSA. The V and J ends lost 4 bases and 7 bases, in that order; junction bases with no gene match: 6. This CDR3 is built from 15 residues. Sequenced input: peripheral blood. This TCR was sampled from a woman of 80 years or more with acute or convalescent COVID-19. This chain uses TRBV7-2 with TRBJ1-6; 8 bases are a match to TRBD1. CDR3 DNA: TGTGCCAGCAGCTCCGGACAGGGAGTCAATTCACCCCTCCACTTT. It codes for CASSSGQGVNSPLHF.